The clone carrying this T cell receptor beta chain was observed many times. Its antigen is as yet unknown. The data were taken from a study of T cell repertoires in cytomegalovirus infection. About the research overall: It can be stated that public TCR beta signatures indicated CMV infection as well as a matching HLA type.

TCRdb ran MiXCR on the reads and lists one entry per CDR3 protein. The table shows about 460,000 distinct CDR3 sequences, with over 9% occurring only once. The CDR3 has 13 residues. V dropped 5 bases and J dropped 6; count of bases not matched to a gene: 6. General study findings and limits: Identification of carriers of CMV plus the relevant HLA was achieved through cumulative public TCR beta family frequency.

This receptor was taken from a human donor in good health (CMV status not recorded). Some clones in this sample may be carry-over from other donors' samples. The chain uses TRBV12-3 or TRBV12-4 and TRBJ1-1; 7 nucleotides line up with TRBD1. The source material was PBMCs. CDR3 protein: CASSQTGSAEAFF. For the CDR3, the DNA is TGTGCCAGCAGTCAGACAGGGTCGGCTGAAGCTTTCTTT.